A single sample is the source of the 26 T cell receptor beta chains below, sequenced in a study of a mutant IDH1 vaccine in newly diagnosed glioma. Only in-frame clones appear in the TCRdb table, and some are missing; sequencing was by immunoSEQ multiplex PCR. The repertoire holds 60,000 or so clones, with around 84% as singletons. Time point: week 35, safety follow-up. What each vaccine dose contained was 300 ug of mutant IDH1 20-mer peptide, accompanied by topical imiquimod. These receptors' targets are unknown. The specimen was PBMCs, collected from a glioma patient whose treatment included an IDH1 peptide vaccine. The source of these receptors is a man aged 30 to 39 with glioma.

The gene calls are TRBV29-1 and TRBJ1-3; TRBD1 might be the D (6 bases). Deletions cut 0 bases from V and 3 bases from J, with 15 bases between. Germline CDR1 is SQVTM and CDR2 is ANQGSEA. This CDR3 region has 16 residues. CDR3 protein: CSVEDLEGGGGNTIYF. The CDR3 nucleotides read TGCAGCGTTGAAGATCTGGAGGGAGGGGGTGGAAACACCATATATTTT.

The genes are TRBV7-9 and TRBJ2-3; TRBD1 aligns across 7 bases. The ends lost 4 bases at V and 6 bases at J; junction bases unmatched: 13. CDR3 length: 16 residues. Germline V gene data show CDR1 as SEHNR and CDR2 as FQNEAQ (reference sequence). The CDR3 here is CASSSPGQGVGDTQYF. The CDR3 DNA reads TGTGCCAGCAGCTCCCCCGGGCAGGGGGTCGGGGATACGCAGTATTTT.

This sequence joins TRBV4-1 and TRBJ2-3; 8 bases fit TRBD2. The CDR3 totals 17 residues. The V segment lost 3 bases and the J segment 1 base; nucleotides outside the gene matches: 9. The germline V gene has CDR1 MGHRA and CDR2 YSYEKL. The CDR3 DNA reads as TGCGCCAGCAGCCACCCGTGGATGCGGGGGGGCACAGATACGCAGTATTTT. It codes for CASSHPWMRGGTDTQYF.

This clone is labeled as medium-sized. The chain recombines TRBV5-6 with TRBJ1-1, with D unclear. The CDR3 has 14 residues. Germline-derived CDR1 and CDR2 are SGHDT and YYEEEE. The ends were cut back, 1 base at V and 2 bases at J, with 9 bases in the middle. The CDR3 coding sequence is TGTGCCAGCAGCTTGTCGGGCAGAAACACTGAAGCTTTCTTT. Its protein is CASSLSGRNTEAFF.

This rearrangement joins TRBV11-2 to TRBJ2-7; 9 bases are shared with TRBD1. Trimming took 3 bases from V and 4 from J; bases not matched to a gene: 4. Looked up from germline, CDR1 is SGHAT and CDR2 is FQNNGV. The CDR3 has 14 residues. The CDR3 loop reads CASSFPQGAYEQYF. The DNA for the CDR3 is TGTGCCAGCAGCTTCCCACAGGGGGCTTACGAGCAGTACTTC.

J is TRBJ1-2 and V is TRBV5-1, with D possibly TRBD1 on 5 matching bases. The CDR3 loop spans 14 amino acids. CDR1 is SGHRS, CDR2 YFSETQ, per germline. V was clipped by 6 bases and J by 4 bases, with 16 bases between them. The CDR3: CASKRGSSSYGYTF. In DNA form, the CDR3 reads TGCGCCAGCAAGCGGGGGAGCTCTAGCTATGGCTACACCTTC.

This chain joins TRBV5-1 and TRBJ2-7; no clear D gene. This CDR3 region has 15 residues. Trimming removed 0 bases at V and 3 bases at J, with 13 bases between. Germline V gene sequence: CDR1 SGHRS, CDR2 YFSETQ. The CDR3 DNA follows: TGCGCCAGCAGCTTGGGCATCGGCGCCTTCTACGAGCAGTACTTC. Its translation: CASSLGIGAFYEQYF.

The genes are TRBV9 and TRBJ1-2; D unclear. The CDR3 extends over 14 amino acids. The germline gives CDR1 SGDLS, CDR2 YYNGEE. The V end lost 0 bases, the J end lost 7 bases, and 13 bases lay between the germline ends. The CDR3 nucleotides are TGTGCCAGCAGCGTAGCTCACAGTCTCTTTGGCTACACCTTC. Its translation: CASSVAHSLFGYTF.

This rearrangement joins TRBV4-1 to TRBJ2-3; D is ambiguous. CDR3 length equals 15 residues. V shed 0 bases and J shed 1 base, with 8 bases lying between them. Germline CDR1 reads MGHRA; CDR2 reads YSYEKL. The CDR3 loop reads CASSQDSAGTDTQYF. The CDR3 DNA reads as TGCGCCAGCAGCCAAGACTCCGCAGGCACAGATACGCAGTATTTT.

The chain employs TRBV11-2 and TRBJ1-6; D gene unclear. V gave up 3 bases and J gave up 8 bases, with 8 bases separating them. CDR3 length: 13 amino acids. Germline V gene data show CDR1 as SGHAT and CDR2 as FQNNGV. The chain's CDR3 is CASSLRSDSPLHF. In DNA form, the CDR3 reads TGTGCCAGCAGCTTGAGGAGCGATTCACCCCTCCACTTT.

This clone has a handful of counts. The V gene is TRBV7-2, the J gene TRBJ1-6; maybe TRBD1 (6 bases). The germline V and J ends were trimmed by 2 bases and 5 bases, with 10 bases remaining between them. This CDR3 region has 15 residues. Germline loops: CDR1 SGHTA, CDR2 FQGNSA. This CDR3 is CASSLFPGDNSPLHF. Here the CDR3 DNA reads TGTGCCAGCAGCTTATTCCCAGGGGATAATTCACCCCTCCACTTT.

V is TRBV7-9 and J is TRBJ1-2; tentative D call: TRBD1 (6 bases). The CDR3 loop spans 12 amino acids. CDR1 and CDR2 from the germline V gene are SEHNR and FQNEAQ (reference sequence). Trimming removed 5 bases at V and 7 bases at J, with 11 bases between. The chain's CDR3 is CASSPTGPGYTF. CDR3 DNA sequence: TGTGCCAGCAGCCCGACAGGCCCTGGCTACACCTTC.

The chain carries TRBV29-1 and TRBJ1-2, with 9 bases identical to TRBD1. Per the germline V gene, CDR1 is SQVTM and CDR2 is ANQGSEA. The CDR3 runs 13 residues. Germline trimming cut 6 bases from V and 5 bases from J; bases unmatched to any gene: 7. This chain's CDR3 is CSVPAGQGYGYTF. In DNA, the CDR3 is TGCAGCGTGCCTGCGGGACAGGGTTATGGCTACACCTTC.

V gene TRBV4-1 combines with J gene TRBJ2-7; no definite D call. The germline V gene encodes CDR1 MGHRA and CDR2 YSYEKL. The length of the CDR3 is 15 residues. The V end lost 3 bases, the J end lost 3 bases, and 15 bases lay between the germline ends. The CDR3 sequence is CASSHPPMKSYEQYF. The CDR3 DNA sequence: TGCGCCAGCAGCCACCCCCCAATGAAGAGCTACGAGCAGTACTTC.

This clone appeared a few times. The chain recombines TRBV18 with TRBJ1-2; D is unclear. The CDR3 totals 17 residues. V lost 3 bases to trimming and J lost 1 base, with 18 bases between them. CDR1 is KGHSH, CDR2 LQKENI, per germline. CDR3 in DNA: TGTGCCAGCTCACCTTACTCGGACCCCTTATTTAACTATGGCTACACCTTC. This gives the protein CASSPYSDPLFNYGYTF.

The chain joins TRBV30 to TRBJ2-7; TRBD1 matches at 11 bases. Per the germline V gene, CDR1 is GTSNPN and CDR2 is SVGIG (reference sequence). The CDR3 has 12 residues. V was pared by 5 bases and J by 3 bases, with 0 bases of the junction left unmatched. CDR3 amino acids: CAWGTGGYEQYF. As DNA, the CDR3 is TGTGCCTGGGGGACAGGGGGCTACGAGCAGTACTTC.

The chain recombines TRBV5-1 with TRBJ1-2; D remains ambiguous. Germline CDR1 and CDR2: SGHRS and YFSETQ. V lost 4 bases, J lost 0 bases, and 7 bases lay in between. The CDR3 contains 13 residues. The CDR3 nucleotides are TGCGCCAGCAGCAAGGGTTCTAACTATGGCTACACCTTC. The encoded protein is CASSKGSNYGYTF.

The J gene is TRBJ1-3, the V gene TRBV9; no reliable D call. The CDR3 contains 17 residues. CDR1 and CDR2 (germline): SGDLS, YYNGEE. The V end was cut by 0 bases, the J end by 0 bases, with 13 bases between. CDR3 in amino acids: CASSVGRQRFSGNTIYF. In DNA, the CDR3 is TGTGCCAGCAGCGTAGGTCGGCAGAGATTCTCTGGAAACACCATATATTTT.

The chain combines TRBV2 with TRBJ1-4; D is possibly TRBD1 (6 bases). Germline V CDR1 and CDR2: SNHLY, FYNNEI. Trimming removed 6 bases at V and 10 bases at J, with 18 bases between. The length of the CDR3 is 14 residues. CDR3 nucleotides: TGTGCCAGCAGCGGAACCAGGGGAGGGGGAAAACTGTTTTTT. The encoded protein is CASSGTRGGGKLFF.

This chain uses TRBV5-6 with TRBJ2-5; D uncertain. Trimming pared 5 bases from V and 0 bases from J, leaving 17 bases between. This CDR3 has 16 residues. Germline V gives CDR1 SGHDT, CDR2 YYEEEE. The CDR3 DNA reads as TGTGCCAGCAGTCCTGATGGACGGACCGACCAAGAGACCCAGTACTTC. Translating it yields CASSPDGRTDQETQYF. The full variable domain, completed using reference TRBV5-6 and TRBJ2-5, is DAGVTQSPTHLIKTRGQQVTLRCSPKSGHDTVSWYQQALGQGPQFIFQYYEEEERQRGNFPDRFSGHQFPNYSSELNVNALLLGDSALYLCASSPDGRTDQETQYFGPGTRLLVL.

V gene TRBV29-1 combines with J gene TRBJ2-5; D unresolved. Trimming left V 1 base short and J 4 bases short, with 7 bases between. The CDR3 runs to 12 residues. Germline V gene data show CDR1 as SQVTM and CDR2 as ANQGSEA. The CDR3: CSVEGYGETQYF. CDR3 bases: TGCAGCGTTGAAGGGTACGGAGAGACCCAGTACTTC.

This sequence joins TRBV18 and TRBJ1-1; 7 nucleotides match TRBD1. Per the germline V gene, CDR1 is KGHSH and CDR2 is LQKENI. Trimming took 2 bases from V and 5 from J; bases not matched to a gene: 5. The CDR3 is made up of 14 amino acids. The CDR3 loop reads CASSPSGGSTEAFF. DNA for the CDR3: TGTGCCAGCTCACCATCAGGGGGTAGTACTGAAGCTTTCTTT. The full variable domain, completed using reference TRBV18 and TRBJ1-1, is NAGVMQNPRHLVRRRGQEARLRCSPMKGHSHVYWYRQLPEEGLKFMVYLQKENIIDESGMPKERFSAEFPKEGPSILRIQQVVRGDSAAYFCASSPSGGSTEAFFGQGTRLTVV.

V usage is TRBV19 and J usage is TRBJ2-7; TRBD1 aligns across 8 bases. Germline values: CDR1 LNHDA, CDR2 SQIVND (reference sequence). The CDR3 totals 14 residues. The ends lost 5 bases at V and 4 bases at J; junction bases unmatched: 7. The CDR3 reads CASSSAGGEYEQYF. CDR3 DNA: TGTGCCAGTAGTTCCGCAGGGGGCGAATACGAGCAGTACTTC.

The gene calls are TRBV13 and TRBJ2-3; D call uncertain. Trimming pared 5 bases from V and 3 bases from J, leaving 3 bases between. This CDR3 is built from 11 residues. Looked up from germline, CDR1 is PRHDT and CDR2 is FYEKMQ (reference sequence). CDR3 residues: CASSTTDTQYF. In DNA, the CDR3 is TGTGCCAGCAGCACAACAGATACGCAGTATTTT.

This clone was seen only a few times. The chain combines TRBV14 with TRBJ1-1, with D hard to call. Trimming stripped 1 base from V and 4 bases from J, with 7 bases between. CDR3 length equals 13 residues. Per the germline V gene, CDR1 is SGHDN and CDR2 is FVKESK. The CDR3 loop is CASSQGMGTEAFF. For the CDR3, the DNA is TGTGCCAGCAGCCAAGGGATGGGCACTGAAGCTTTCTTT.

This sequence joins TRBV28 and TRBJ2-1, with TRBD2 as a possible D gene (5 bases). Germline CDR1 reads MDHEN; CDR2 reads SYDVKM. V was pared by 6 bases and J by 8 bases, with 20 bases between. This CDR3 comprises 15 residues. The CDR3 protein is CASRTTQRPRDEQFF. CDR3 coding DNA: TGTGCCAGCAGGACTACCCAGCGTCCGCGGGATGAGCAGTTCTTC.